The clone carrying this T cell receptor (beta chain) appeared a few times. Its specificity is unknown. The data originate from a study of response to subunit inactivated influenza vaccine. Study-wide results and limits: Authors proposed each seasonal influenza vaccination draws in few new T cells.

V dropped 2 bases and J dropped 7; count of bases not matched to a gene: 12. Germline V gene lookup returns CDR1 SEHNR and CDR2 FQNEAQ (reference sequence). CDR3 length equals 16 residues. TCRdb called the RT-PCR reads again in MiXCR, with one record for every CDR3 protein. The sample includes 800,000 to 1,000,000 distinct CDR3 sequences, over 20% of them seen just once. Sequenced here: PBMCs from blood, sampled 4 to 6 days after vaccination. This sequence joins TRBV7-9 and TRBJ2-5, with 8 bases identical to TRBD1. The sequence was collected from a man in his forties or fifties who received an inactivated influenza vaccine. CDR3 nucleotide sequence: TGTGCCAGCAGCTTAATCATCTGGGGACAGGTAGCGACCCAGTACTTC. As protein: CASSLIIWGQVATQYF.